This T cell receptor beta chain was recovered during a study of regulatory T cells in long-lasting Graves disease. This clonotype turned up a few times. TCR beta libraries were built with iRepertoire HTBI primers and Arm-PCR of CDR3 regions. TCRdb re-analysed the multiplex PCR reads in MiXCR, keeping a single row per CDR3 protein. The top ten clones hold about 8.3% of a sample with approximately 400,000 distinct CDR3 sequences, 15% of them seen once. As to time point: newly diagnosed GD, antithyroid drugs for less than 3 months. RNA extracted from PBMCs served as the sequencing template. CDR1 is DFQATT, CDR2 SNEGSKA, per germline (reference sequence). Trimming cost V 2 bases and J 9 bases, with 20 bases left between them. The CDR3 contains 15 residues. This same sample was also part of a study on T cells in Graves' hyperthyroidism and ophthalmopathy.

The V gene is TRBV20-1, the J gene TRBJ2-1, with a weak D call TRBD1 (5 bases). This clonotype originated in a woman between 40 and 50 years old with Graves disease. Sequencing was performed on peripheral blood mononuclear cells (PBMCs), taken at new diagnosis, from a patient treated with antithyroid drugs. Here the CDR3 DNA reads TGCAGTGCTAGAAGGCCAGGGATGGGTGGCGGTGAGCAGTTCTTC. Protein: CSARRPGMGGGEQFF.